This passage covers 20 T cell receptor beta chains from one sample sequenced in a study of cytomegalovirus exposure and HLA in healthy donors. The primer mix had 60 Vbeta and 13 Jbeta primers. The assay was immunoSEQ multiplex PCR, and TCRdb's table has in-frame clones only and misses some. The sample consists of 150,000 to 200,000 clones, more than 70% of them appearing once. Sequencing was performed on PBMCs. Receptors were obtained from a woman in her thirties or forties in good health and CMV-seropositive.

CDR3 residues: CASRTGTGSYNEQFF. DNA for the CDR3: TGTGCCAGCAGAACTGGGACTGGCTCCTACAATGAGCAGTTCTTC. V and J are TRBV2 and TRBJ2-1; weak D call: TRBD2 (6 bases). Germline V gene lookup returns CDR1 SNHLY and CDR2 FYNNEI. Trimming cost V 6 bases and J 0 bases, with 12 bases left between them. The CDR3 is 15 residues long. Supplemented by reference TRBV2 and TRBJ2-1, the full variable domain reads EPEVTQTPSHQVTQMGQEVILRCVPISNHLYFYWYRQILGQKVEFLVSFYNNEISEKSEIFDDQFSVERPDGSNFTLKIRSTKLEDSAMYFCASRTGTGSYNEQFFGPGTRLTVL.

CDR3 loop: CASSSRTNRQGPLSYEQYF. In DNA, the CDR3 is TGTGCCAGCAGTTCTCGGACGAATCGACAGGGGCCCCTCTCCTACGAGCAGTACTTC. This chain links TRBV28 with TRBJ2-7, with TRBD1 identical over 8 bases. The germline gives CDR1 MDHEN, CDR2 SYDVKM. Trimming removed 4 bases from V and 0 bases from J; junction bases left unmatched: 17. CDR3 length equals 19 residues.

CDR3 nucleotides: TGTGCCAGTAGTATTGTTCCTAGAAGCTCCTACAATGAGCAGTTCTTC. This gives the protein CASSIVPRSSYNEQFF. The chain has TRBV19 and TRBJ2-1; D not certain. CDR1 and CDR2 from the germline V gene are LNHDA and SQIVND (reference sequence). Deletions cut 3 bases from V and 0 bases from J, with 12 bases between. CDR3 length: 16 residues.

The chain uses TRBV18 and TRBJ1-1; tentatively, D is TRBD1 (5 bases). There are 14 residues in the CDR3. The germline CDR1 and CDR2 sequences are KGHSH and LQKENI. V dropped 2 bases and J dropped 7 bases, with 14 bases sitting between them. The CDR3 DNA reads TGTGCCAGCTCACCATTTGGGGGGGATTTTGAAGCTTTCTTT. The encoded protein is CASSPFGGDFEAFF.

The V and J genes are TRBV7-2 and TRBJ2-3; TRBD2 agrees at 14 bases. The CDR3 has 19 residues. The V segment lost 1 base and the J segment 2 bases; nucleotides outside the gene matches: 8. Germline-derived CDR1 and CDR2 are SGHTA and FQGNSA. In DNA form, the CDR3 reads TGTGCCAGCAGCTTAGGGACTAGCGGGAGGCTATCTCACACAGATACGCAGTATTTT. Residues: CASSLGTSGRLSHTDTQYF.

This clone has just a few counts. The rearrangement uses TRBV2 and TRBJ2-3; 7 bases match TRBD1. This CDR3 contains 15 residues. V gave up 3 bases and J gave up 2 bases; unmatched junction bases: 5. The V gene's germline CDR1 is SNHLY and CDR2 FYNNEI. CDR3 region: CASSEETGFTDTQYF. Written as DNA, the CDR3 is TGTGCCAGCAGTGAGGAGACAGGGTTCACAGATACGCAGTATTTT.

The chain combines TRBV5-1 with TRBJ2-7, with TRBD1 matching over 11 bases. This CDR3 has 15 residues. The trim removed 0 bases at V and 5 bases at J, leaving 4 bases unmatched. Germline V CDR1 and CDR2: SGHRS, YFSETQ. DNA of the CDR3: TGCGCCAGCAGCTTGGAGGGGACAGGGGGGGACGAGCAGTACTTC. Protein sequence: CASSLEGTGGDEQYF. Variable domain in full (rest from reference TRBV5-1 and TRBJ2-7): KAGVTQTPRYLIKTRGQQVTLSCSPISGHRSVSWYQQTPGQGLQFLFEYFSETQRNKGNFPGRFSGRQFSNSRSEMNVSTLELGDSALYLCASSLEGTGGDEQYFGPGTRLTVT.

The rearrangement links TRBV11-3 to TRBJ2-2; D is possibly TRBD1 (6 bases). Germline values: CDR1 SGHNT, CDR2 YENEEA. V shed 5 bases and J shed 7 bases, with 14 bases lying between them. The length of the CDR3 is 14 residues. In DNA form, the CDR3 reads TGTGCCAGCAGCCCCTACAGGGACAACGGGGAGCTGTTTTTT. The encoded protein is CASSPYRDNGELFF.

The chain has TRBV19 and TRBJ1-2; D might be TRBD1 (6 bases). Germline V gene sequence: CDR1 LNHDA, CDR2 SQIVND (reference sequence). V lost 6 bases and J 3 bases, leaving 14 bases between the germline ends. The CDR3 sequence is 14 residues long. For the CDR3, the DNA is TGTGCCAGTAGCCTACAGGGTTCGGACTATGGCTACACCTTC. Its translation is CASSLQGSDYGYTF.

The chain combines TRBV11-2 with TRBJ2-1; D call uncertain. The V end lost 2 bases, the J end lost 1 base, and 6 bases lay between the germline ends. CDR1 SGHAT and CDR2 FQNNGV come from the germline V gene. The CDR3 contains 14 residues. This chain's CDR3 is CASSLQWSYNEQFF. CDR3 in DNA: TGTGCCAGCAGCTTACAGTGGTCCTACAATGAGCAGTTCTTC.

The CDR3 loop reads CASSPGQPKAFF. Here the CDR3 DNA reads TGTGCCAGCAGTCCAGGACAGCCTAAAGCTTTCTTT. The chain combines TRBV28 with TRBJ1-1, with D tentatively TRBD1 (6 bases). Looked up from germline, CDR1 is MDHEN and CDR2 is SYDVKM. Trimming took 5 bases from V and 9 from J, leaving 13 bases between them. The CDR3 sequence is 12 residues long.

The sample holds a few counts of this clone. The gene calls are TRBV2 and TRBJ2-1, with D perhaps matching TRBD1 (5 bases). The CDR3 length is 13 residues. V lost 8 bases and J 2 bases, leaving 10 bases between the germline ends. Germline CDR1 is SNHLY and CDR2 is FYNNEI. The CDR3 region is CASSLGAYNEQFF. CDR3 coding DNA: TGTGCCAGCTCATTAGGGGCCTACAATGAGCAGTTCTTC.

This chain links TRBV19 with TRBJ2-1; weak D call: TRBD1 (5 bases). The CDR3 extends over 15 amino acids. V lost 5 bases and J lost 10, with 21 bases in between. Germline values: CDR1 LNHDA, CDR2 SQIVND (reference sequence). CDR3 coding DNA: TGTGCCAGTAGTCAGGGTTTAGCCAACACCTTGGAGCAGTTCTTC. Its protein product is CASSQGLANTLEQFF.

This chain uses TRBV5-6 with TRBJ1-1; D uncertain. CDR1 SGHDT and CDR2 YYEEEE come from the germline V gene. The V and J ends lost 0 bases and 5 bases respectively, with 5 bases between them. The CDR3 contains 12 residues. In DNA form, the CDR3 reads TGTGCCAGCAGCTTGGCCAGTACTGAAGCTTTCTTT. Encoded protein: CASSLASTEAFF.

This rearrangement joins TRBV5-1 to TRBJ1-3; D gene uncertain. Trimming took off 4 bases at V and 0 bases at J, with 14 bases between the two ends. This CDR3 contains 16 residues. Germline assignment: CDR1 SGHRS and CDR2 YFSETQ. CDR3 protein: CASSALQNPSGNTIYF. CDR3 in DNA: TGCGCCAGCAGCGCCCTACAGAATCCCTCTGGAAACACCATATATTTT.

The rearrangement joins TRBV29-1 to TRBJ2-7; 9 bases are a match to TRBD2. V was clipped by 8 bases and J by 2 bases; unmatched bases: 7. Germline V CDR1 and CDR2: SQVTM, ANQGSEA. The CDR3 has 13 amino acids. The CDR3 DNA reads as TGCAGCTTTACTAGCGGGCCTACCTACGAGCAGTACTTC. Amino acids: CSFTSGPTYEQYF.

The sample holds one count of this clone. This sequence joins TRBV7-2 and TRBJ1-3; no reliable D call. Trimming took off 3 bases at V and 3 bases at J, with 6 bases between the two ends. In germline, CDR1 is SGHTA, CDR2 FQGNSA. The CDR3 runs to 13 residues. The CDR3 loop reads CASSFRHGNTIYF. The CDR3 nucleotides read TGTGCCAGCAGCTTCCGACATGGAAACACCATATATTTT.

The V and J genes are TRBV28 and TRBJ2-7; a weak D match, TRBD2 (5 bases). The CDR3 is 16 residues long. The ends were cut back, 1 base at V and 0 bases at J, with 13 bases in the middle. Germline lookup yields CDR1 MDHEN and CDR2 SYDVKM. For the CDR3, the DNA is TGTGCCAGCAGTTTATCTAATGTGGGGAGCTCCTACGAGCAGTACTTC. This codes for CASSLSNVGSSYEQYF.

The rearrangement joins TRBV11-2 to TRBJ2-3; the match to TRBD2 covers 9 bases. After removal of 3 bases from V and 4 bases from J, the junction contained 5 bases not matched to a gene. Germline CDR1 and CDR2: SGHAT and FQNNGV. The CDR3 runs to 15 residues. The CDR3 DNA sequence: TGTGCCAGCAGCTTCTTAGCGGGAGTCGCAGATACGCAGTATTTT. This encodes CASSFLAGVADTQYF.

The chain is built from TRBV7-9 and TRBJ1-2; TRBD1 agrees at 7 bases. There are 15 residues in the CDR3. Germline V gene lookup returns CDR1 SEHNR and CDR2 FQNEAQ (reference sequence). The V segment lost 1 base and the J segment 8 bases; nucleotides outside the gene matches: 10. Here the CDR3 reads CASSLEGTVSRGYTF. CDR3 sequence (DNA): TGTGCCAGCAGCTTAGAGGGGACAGTTTCTAGGGGCTACACCTTC.